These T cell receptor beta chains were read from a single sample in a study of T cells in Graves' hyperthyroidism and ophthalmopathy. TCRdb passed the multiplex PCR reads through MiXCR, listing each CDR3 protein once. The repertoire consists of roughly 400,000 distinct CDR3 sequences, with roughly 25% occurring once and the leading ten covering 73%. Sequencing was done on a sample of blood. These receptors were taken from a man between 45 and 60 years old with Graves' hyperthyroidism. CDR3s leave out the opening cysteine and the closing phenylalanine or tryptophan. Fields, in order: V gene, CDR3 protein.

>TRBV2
ASRDSTGNTIY
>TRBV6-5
ASSYSEQWPNTEAF
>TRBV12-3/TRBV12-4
ASRLRGGLAGKNGELF
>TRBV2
ASSTTGQGIDEQF
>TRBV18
ASSPDRGRLEQY
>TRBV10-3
AISSSEAAGYEQY
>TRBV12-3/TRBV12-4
ASSYLGGFQETQY
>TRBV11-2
ASSFGTEGEQF
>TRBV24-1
ATSSSRGPVYEQY
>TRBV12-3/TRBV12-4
ASNLAGGPTDTQY
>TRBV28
ASRGNRGVNTEAF
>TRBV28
ASLLSYNSPLH
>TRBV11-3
ASLPKGTDTQY
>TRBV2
ASSGTSGGWQETQY
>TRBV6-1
ASSSGQHYEQY
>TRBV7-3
ASSLSTGSFRGGDTQY
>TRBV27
ASSFPSGRTSSYEQY
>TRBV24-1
ATSDSAGTSAHYEQY
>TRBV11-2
ASSLPGRLSREQY
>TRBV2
ASSEQRSTDTQY
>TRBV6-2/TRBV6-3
ASSYLSGKETQY
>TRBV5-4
ASSPRQGGTGELF
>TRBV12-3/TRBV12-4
ASRKQGRETQY
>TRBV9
ASSPGVSRETQY
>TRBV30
AWSRQGGNQPQH
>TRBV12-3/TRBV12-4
ASSLGREAYEQY
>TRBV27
ASIDAKGADTQY
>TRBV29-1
SVAQGQETQY
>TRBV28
ASSSMGETQY
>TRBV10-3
AISDPSVAGGYETQY
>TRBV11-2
ASSPQDSGPPFTDTQY
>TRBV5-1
ASSWGTGSYNEQF
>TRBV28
ASEREGLETQY
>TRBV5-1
ASSLQLDRSYEQY
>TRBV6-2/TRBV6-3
ASSYGLTEAF
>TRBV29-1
SVVRGTSTDTQY
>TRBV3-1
ASSRGRTYEQY
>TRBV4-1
ASRKVGGENIQY
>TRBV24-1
ATSDTRQGIKYNEQF
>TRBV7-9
ASSPRGYNEQF
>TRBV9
ASSVEQGATEAF
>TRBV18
ASAKSVGIENTIY
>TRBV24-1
ATSLEKAGTDTQY